A single sample is the source of the 15 T cell receptor beta chains below, sequenced in a study of cytomegalovirus exposure and HLA in healthy donors. PCR used 60 Vbeta primers and 13 Jbeta primers. Sequencing used immunoSEQ multiplex PCR; TCRdb keeps in-frame clones, though not all of them. The sample contains 110,000 to 150,000 clones, over 60% of which appear only once. The sample taken for sequencing was PBMCs. The receptors originated from a woman aged 25 to 45 in good health and CMV-seronegative.

The chain links TRBV7-8 to TRBJ2-7; 9 nucleotides agree with TRBD2. The germline gives CDR1 SGHVS, CDR2 FQNEAQ. This CDR3 contains 15 residues. Trimming at V came to 5 bases and at J to 6 bases, leaving 11 bases not matched to a gene. The DNA of the CDR3 is TGTGCCAGCAGCCCCATAGCGGGGGTGGCGGGCGAGCAGTACTTC. Translating it yields CASSPIAGVAGEQYF.

The chain recombines TRBV18 with TRBJ2-7; the match to TRBD1 covers 9 bases. J was trimmed by 5 bases and V by 0 bases; bases with no gene match: 11. CDR3 length: 17 amino acids. Germline values: CDR1 KGHSH, CDR2 LQKENI. CDR3 sequence: CASSPPGSGQGTHEQYF. The DNA for the CDR3 is TGTGCCAGCTCACCACCGGGCTCCGGACAGGGGACCCACGAGCAGTACTTC.

The rearrangement links TRBV7-2 to TRBJ1-1; D ambiguous. The CDR3 length is 14 residues. The germline gives CDR1 SGHTA, CDR2 FQGNSA. V was shortened by 1 base and J by 1 base, with 7 bases between the two germline ends. The CDR3 reads CASSLVAGNTEAFF. DNA of the CDR3: TGTGCCAGCAGCTTAGTTGCCGGGAACACTGAAGCTTTCTTT.

V usage is TRBV6-1 and J usage is TRBJ2-3; 10 positions match TRBD2. The CDR3 runs 16 residues. After removal of 4 bases from V and 2 bases from J, the junction contained 6 bases not matched to a gene. Germline CDR1 MNHNS, CDR2 SASEGT. CDR3 nucleotides: TGTGCCAGCAGTGCGCTAGCGGGGGCTTCCACAGATACGCAGTATTTT. The encoded protein is CASSALAGASTDTQYF.

V usage is TRBV29-1 and J usage is TRBJ2-7; perhaps TRBD1 as D (5 bases). Trimming shortened V by 4 bases and J by 2 bases, and 9 bases separated the two germline ends. Germline CDR1 is SQVTM and CDR2 is ANQGSEA. The CDR3 is 12 amino acids. The DNA of the CDR3 is TGCAGCGTTGCCCCGACAGCCTACGAGCAGTACTTC. Its protein product is CSVAPTAYEQYF.

The V gene is TRBV4-1, the J gene TRBJ1-1, with unresolved D. Trimming took off 1 base at V and 2 bases at J, with 11 bases between the two ends. The germline V gene encodes CDR1 MGHRA and CDR2 YSYEKL. The CDR3 extends over 15 amino acids. The CDR3 DNA sequence: TGCGCCAGCAGCCAAGTATCCGGGGTTAACACTGAAGCTTTCTTT. It is translated as CASSQVSGVNTEAFF.

This clone was seen just once. The chain uses TRBV5-6 and TRBJ2-3; unclear D gene. Deletions cut 1 base from V and 2 bases from J, with 8 bases between. CDR3 length: 14 amino acids. From germline, CDR1 is SGHDT and CDR2 YYEEEE. DNA for the CDR3: TGTGCCAGCAGCTTGTCAGGCCCCACAGATACGCAGTATTTT. Translated, it gives CASSLSGPTDTQYF.

For this clone: The sample has other DNA sequences that encode this CDR3 too. The V gene is TRBV6-1, the J gene TRBJ2-7, with D possibly matching TRBD1 (6 bases). CDR3 length: 13 amino acids. Germline loops: CDR1 MNHNS, CDR2 SASEGT. Between the trimmed V and J ends, which lost 10 bases and 10 bases, there was a span of 23 bases. CDR3 loop: CATEGGVGGFQYF. CDR3 DNA sequence: TGTGCCACCGAGGGTGGGGTAGGGGGTTTCCAGTACTTC.

The chain employs TRBV18 and TRBJ2-6, with 11 nucleotides matching TRBD1. Germline V gene data show CDR1 as KGHSH and CDR2 as LQKENI. CDR3 size: 17 residues. With 6 bases clipped from V and 2 bases from J, the junction kept 6 bases outside the gene matches. The CDR3 nucleotides read TGTGCCAGCTCCCCCTTGGACAGGGGGCCTGGGGCCAACGTCCTGACTTTC. This translates into CASSPLDRGPGANVLTF.

The rearrangement uses TRBV10-1 and TRBJ1-5, with D maybe TRBD1 (6 bases). This CDR3 region has 14 residues. Germline V lookup: CDR1 WNHNN, CDR2 SYGVQD (reference sequence). Trimming took off 9 bases at V and 2 bases at J, with 14 bases between the two ends. CDR3 loop: CASQRWGRNQPQHF. CDR3 DNA: TGCGCCAGTCAACGGTGGGGGCGCAATCAGCCCCAGCATTTT.

Of note for this clone: Other DNA sequences in the sample encode the same CDR3. CDR3 nucleotide sequence: TGTGCCAGCAGTTACTTACGGTCCTACGAGCAGTACTTC. Translation: CASSYLRSYEQYF. J is TRBJ2-7 and V is TRBV6-5; no definite D call. Trimming removed 1 base at V and 1 base at J, with 5 bases between. CDR1 MNHEY and CDR2 SVGAGI come from the germline V gene. The CDR3 consists of 13 residues.

The chain recombines TRBV9 with TRBJ1-1, with TRBD1 identical over 10 bases. V lost 0 bases, J lost 1 base, and 3 bases stayed unmatched. Germline V lookup: CDR1 SGDLS, CDR2 YYNGEE. This CDR3 has 16 residues. CDR3 DNA sequence: TGTGCCAGCAGCGTAGGGACAGGGGGTCGGAACACTGAAGCTTTCTTT. Protein product: CASSVGTGGRNTEAFF. Drawing the rest from reference TRBV9 and TRBJ1-1, the complete variable domain is DSGVTQTPKHLITATGQRVTLRCSPRSGDLSVYWYQQSLDQGLQFLIQYYNGEERAKGNILERFSAQQFPDLHSELNLSSLELGDSALYFCASSVGTGGRNTEAFFGQGTRLTVV.

This clone has just one count. This rearrangement joins TRBV6-1 to TRBJ2-3, with 9 bases that match TRBD1. The V gene's germline CDR1 is MNHNS and CDR2 SASEGT. The CDR3 totals 16 residues. Trimming removed 3 bases from V and 0 bases from J; junction bases left unmatched: 4. CDR3 sequence reads: CASSEAQGASTDTQYF. CDR3 DNA: TGTGCCAGCAGTGAGGCACAGGGGGCCAGCACAGATACGCAGTATTTT.

The chain combines TRBV7-9 with TRBJ1-2; D may be TRBD1 (6 bases). The germline V gene encodes CDR1 SEHNR and CDR2 FQNEAQ (reference sequence). This CDR3 comprises 15 residues. With 1 base removed from V and 5 bases from J, the gap between germline ends came to 14 bases. CDR3 protein: CASSLESAGEYGYTF. The CDR3 nucleotides read TGTGCCAGCAGCTTAGAATCTGCAGGGGAGTATGGCTACACCTTC.

The chain links TRBV27 to TRBJ2-6, with D unclear. This CDR3 region has 15 residues. The V and J ends lost 4 bases and 0 bases respectively, with 7 bases between them. Per the germline V gene, CDR1 is MNHEY and CDR2 is SMNVEV (reference sequence). Here the CDR3 reads CASSSKSSGANVLTF. CDR3 DNA: TGTGCCAGCAGTTCTAAGAGCTCTGGGGCCAACGTCCTGACTTTC.